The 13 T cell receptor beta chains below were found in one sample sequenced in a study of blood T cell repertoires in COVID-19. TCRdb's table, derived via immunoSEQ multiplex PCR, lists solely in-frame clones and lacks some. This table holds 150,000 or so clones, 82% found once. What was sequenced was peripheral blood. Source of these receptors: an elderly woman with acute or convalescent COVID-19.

CDR3 in DNA: TGTGCCAGCAGCGCCCGGGGTTACTATGGCTACACCTTC. Encoded protein: CASSARGYYGYTF. This chain joins TRBV11-2 and TRBJ1-2; D is uncertain. CDR1 is SGHAT, CDR2 FQNNGV, per germline. The length of the CDR3 is 13 residues. Trimming cost V 5 bases and J 3 bases, with 10 bases left between them. Variable domain in full (rest from reference TRBV11-2 and TRBJ1-2): EAGVAQSPRYKIIEKRQSVAFWCNPISGHATLYWYQQILGQGPKLLIQFQNNGVVDDSQLPKDRFSAERLKGVDSTLKIQPAKLEDSAVYLCASSARGYYGYTFGSGTRLTVV.

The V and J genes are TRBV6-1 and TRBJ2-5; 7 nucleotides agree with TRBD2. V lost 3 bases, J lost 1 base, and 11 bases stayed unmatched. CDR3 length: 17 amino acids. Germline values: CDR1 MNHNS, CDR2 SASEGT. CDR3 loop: CASSDRAVAGLQETQYF. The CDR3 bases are TGTGCCAGCAGTGACAGGGCGGTAGCGGGTCTCCAAGAGACCCAGTACTTC.

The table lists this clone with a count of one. CDR3 in amino acids: CASSRDSLFGNEQFF. The CDR3 DNA reads as TGTGCCAGTAGTAGGGACTCCCTCTTCGGAAATGAGCAGTTCTTC. This chain joins TRBV19 and TRBJ2-1, with D possibly matching TRBD2 (6 bases). The V gene's germline CDR1 is LNHDA and CDR2 SQIVND (reference sequence). This CDR3 comprises 15 residues. Trimming stripped 4 bases from V and 7 bases from J, with 17 bases between. Drawing the rest from reference TRBV19 and TRBJ2-1, the complete variable domain is DGGITQSPKYLFRKEGQNVTLSCEQNLNHDAMYWYRQDPGQGLRLIYYSQIVNDFQKGDIAEGYSVSREKKESFPLTVTSAQKNPTAFYLCASSRDSLFGNEQFFGPGTRLTVL.

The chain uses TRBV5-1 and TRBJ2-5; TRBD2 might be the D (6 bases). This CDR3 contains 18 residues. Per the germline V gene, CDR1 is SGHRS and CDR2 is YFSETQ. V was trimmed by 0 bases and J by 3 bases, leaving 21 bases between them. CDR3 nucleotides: TGCGCCAGCAGCTTGGGTCGGCTTCCCGGTGCTAGCGAAGAGACCCAGTACTTC. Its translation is CASSLGRLPGASEETQYF.

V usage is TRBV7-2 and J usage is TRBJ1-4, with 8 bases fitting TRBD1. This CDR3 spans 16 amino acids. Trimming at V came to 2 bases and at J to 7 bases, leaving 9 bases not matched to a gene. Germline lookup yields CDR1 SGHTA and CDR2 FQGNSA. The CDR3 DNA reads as TGTGCCAGCAGCTTAATGGGCAGGGGGCAAGCTGAAAAACTGTTTTTT. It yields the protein CASSLMGRGQAEKLFF.

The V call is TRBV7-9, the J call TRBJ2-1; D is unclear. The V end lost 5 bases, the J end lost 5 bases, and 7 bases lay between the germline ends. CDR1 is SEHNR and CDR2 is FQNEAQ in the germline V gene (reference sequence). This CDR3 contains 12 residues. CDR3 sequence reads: CASSPRDNEQFF. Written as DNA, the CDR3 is TGTGCCAGCAGCCCCCGGGACAATGAGCAGTTCTTC.

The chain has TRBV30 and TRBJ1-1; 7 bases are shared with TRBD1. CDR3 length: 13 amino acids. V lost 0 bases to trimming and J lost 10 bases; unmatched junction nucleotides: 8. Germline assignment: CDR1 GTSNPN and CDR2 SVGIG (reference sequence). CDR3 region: CAWSVGGGLRAFF. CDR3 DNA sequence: TGTGCCTGGAGTGTAGGAGGGGGCTTACGAGCTTTCTTT.

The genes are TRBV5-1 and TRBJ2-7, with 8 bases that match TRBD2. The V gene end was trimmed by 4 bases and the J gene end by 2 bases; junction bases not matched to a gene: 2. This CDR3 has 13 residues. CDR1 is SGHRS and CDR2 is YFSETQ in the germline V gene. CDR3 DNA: TGCGCCAGCAGCGTTAGCGGGACCTACGAGCAGTACTTC. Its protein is CASSVSGTYEQYF.

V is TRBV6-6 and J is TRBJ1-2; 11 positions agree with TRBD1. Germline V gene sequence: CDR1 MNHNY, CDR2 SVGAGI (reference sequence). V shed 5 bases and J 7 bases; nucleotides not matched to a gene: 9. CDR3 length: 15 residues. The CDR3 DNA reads TGTGCCAGCAGTGCTCCCCGGACAGGGGGCTTTGGCTACACCTTC. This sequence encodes CASSAPRTGGFGYTF.

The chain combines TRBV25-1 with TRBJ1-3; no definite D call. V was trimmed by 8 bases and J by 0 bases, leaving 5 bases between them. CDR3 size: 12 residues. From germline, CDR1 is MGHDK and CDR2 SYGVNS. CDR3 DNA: TGTGCCAGCCAGTCCTCTGGAAACACCATATATTTT. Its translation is CASQSSGNTIYF.

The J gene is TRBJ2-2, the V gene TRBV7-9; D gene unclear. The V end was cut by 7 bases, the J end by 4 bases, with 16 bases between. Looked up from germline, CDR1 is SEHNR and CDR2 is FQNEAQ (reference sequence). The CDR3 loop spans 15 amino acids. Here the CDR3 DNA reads TGTGCCAGCACCCCGTATCCCCCCGGCACCGGGGAGCTGTTTTTT. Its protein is CASTPYPPGTGELFF.

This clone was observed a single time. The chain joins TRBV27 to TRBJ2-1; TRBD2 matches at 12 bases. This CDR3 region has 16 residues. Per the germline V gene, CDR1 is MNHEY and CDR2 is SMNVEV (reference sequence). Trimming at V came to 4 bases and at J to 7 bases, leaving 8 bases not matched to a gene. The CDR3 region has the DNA TGTGCCAGCAGTTCCCTAGCGGGAGGGCATGTGAATGAGCAGTTCTTC. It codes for CASSSLAGGHVNEQFF.

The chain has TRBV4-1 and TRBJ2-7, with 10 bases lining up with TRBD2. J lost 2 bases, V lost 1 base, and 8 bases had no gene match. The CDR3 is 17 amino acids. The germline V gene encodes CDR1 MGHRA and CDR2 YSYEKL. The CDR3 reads CASSQASSGSGTYEQYF. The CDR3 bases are TGCGCCAGCAGCCAAGCTTCTAGCGGGAGTGGGACCTACGAGCAGTACTTC.